Below are 28 T cell receptor beta chains sequenced from a single sample in a study of follicular helper T cells after annual influenza vaccination. The method was immunoSEQ multiplex PCR; TCRdb's version includes in-frame clones alone and lacks a portion of them. The sample carries 8,700 or so clones, 75% to 85% recorded once. Regarding time point: 2013-2014 season, 7 days after vaccination. The specimen comprised CXCR5+ CD38- circulating T follicular helper cells from blood, sampled 7 days after influenza vaccination. Subset in this sample: circulating Tfh, non-naive CD4+CXCR5+PD-1+ (ICOS+CD38+ or ICOS-CD38-). The receptors stem from an adult who received the influenza vaccine.

Here the CDR3 DNA reads TGTGCCAGCAGCCAAGGAGGTGAGCAGTTCTTC. Translated, it gives CASSQGGEQFF. The J gene is TRBJ2-1, the V gene TRBV7-9; TRBD2 might be the D (5 bases). Trimming left V 5 bases short and J 9 bases short, with 8 bases between. The CDR3 covers 11 residues. Per the germline V gene, CDR1 is SEHNR and CDR2 is FQNEAQ (reference sequence).

The chain links TRBV18 to TRBJ2-7, with TRBD2 matching 7 bases. CDR3 length: 14 amino acids. The V segment lost 8 bases and the J segment 1 base; nucleotides outside the gene matches: 8. Germline assignment: CDR1 KGHSH and CDR2 LQKENI. CDR3 amino acids: CASRFEGGSYEQYF. DNA of the CDR3: TGTGCCAGCAGATTTGAGGGAGGGTCCTACGAGCAGTACTTC.

This clone has a single count. J is TRBJ2-2 and V is TRBV5-4; D may match TRBD1 or TRBD2 (6 bases each). V lost 0 bases and J 4 bases, leaving 13 bases between the germline ends. The CDR3 has 16 amino acids. Per the germline V gene, CDR1 is SGHNT and CDR2 is YYREEE (reference sequence). CDR3 region: CASSLGGAASTGELFF. The CDR3 nucleotides read TGTGCCAGCAGCTTGGGGGGGGCGGCGAGCACCGGGGAGCTGTTTTTT.

This clone has a single count. The V call is TRBV6-5, the J call TRBJ1-3, with D possibly TRBD1 on 6 matching bases. In germline, CDR1 is MNHEY, CDR2 SVGAGI. V gave up 0 bases and J gave up 4 bases, with 13 bases separating them. CDR3 length: 16 residues. CDR3 nucleotides: TGTGCCAGCAGTTACTCATACAGGGCTTTAGGAAACACCATATATTTT. Encoded protein: CASSYSYRALGNTIYF.

The gene calls are TRBV5-1 and TRBJ2-7, with 7 bases fitting TRBD1. V lost 0 bases to trimming and J lost 7 bases; unmatched junction nucleotides: 10. Germline CDR1 SGHRS, CDR2 YFSETQ. The CDR3 loop spans 15 amino acids. The CDR3 DNA sequence: TGCGCCAGCAGCTTGGCCCCGGGACAGCAGCGGGAGCAGTACTTC. Amino acids: CASSLAPGQQREQYF.

The chain combines TRBV30 with TRBJ1-1, with D tentatively TRBD1 (6 bases). V lost 3 bases to trimming and J lost 5 bases, with 16 bases between them. The CDR3 consists of 14 residues. CDR1 and CDR2 from the germline V gene are GTSNPN and SVGIG (reference sequence). CDR3 residues: CAWRRGGAWTEAFF. As DNA, the CDR3 is TGTGCCTGGAGACGGGGGGGCGCCTGGACTGAAGCTTTCTTT.

This chain joins TRBV30 and TRBJ2-5; no definite D call. V dropped 1 base and J dropped 5 bases, with 5 bases sitting between them. In germline, CDR1 is GTSNPN, CDR2 SVGIG (reference sequence). The CDR3 covers 11 residues. CDR3 sequence (DNA): TGTGCCTGGAGTGAGAAGGAGACCCAGTACTTC. This gives the protein CAWSEKETQYF.

This chain uses TRBV10-3 with TRBJ2-1; 14 nucleotides agree with TRBD2. This CDR3 is 15 amino acids long. V trimming: 3 bases; J trimming: 6 bases; junction bases outside the gene matches: 1. Germline values: CDR1 ENHRY, CDR2 SYGVKD. CDR3: CAISDGTSGSNEQFF. The CDR3 region has the DNA TGTGCCATCAGTGACGGGACTAGCGGGAGCAATGAGCAGTTCTTC.

V gene TRBV5-6 combines with J gene TRBJ1-5, with 7 bases lining up with TRBD1. CDR1 is SGHDT, CDR2 YYEEEE, per germline. The CDR3 has 15 residues. V was pared by 0 bases and J by 3 bases, with 3 bases of the junction left unmatched. In DNA form, the CDR3 reads TGTGCCAGCAGCTTGGGGGGGACAGACAATCAGCCCCAGCATTTT. Its protein is CASSLGGTDNQPQHF.

The V and J genes are TRBV11-1 and TRBJ2-1; the D is unclear. This CDR3 is 17 amino acids long. Germline CDR1 and CDR2: SGHAT and FQDESV (reference sequence). Between the trimmed V and J ends, which lost 5 bases and 0 bases, there was a span of 17 bases. The CDR3 reads CASSPNGASSSYNEQFF. The DNA for the CDR3 is TGTGCCAGCAGCCCCAATGGCGCCTCCTCCTCCTACAATGAGCAGTTCTTC.

This clone was recorded once. This rearrangement joins TRBV6-6 to TRBJ2-7; tentatively, D is TRBD2 (5 bases). Germline values: CDR1 MNHNY, CDR2 SVGAGI (reference sequence). This CDR3 region has 14 residues. The V and J ends lost 2 bases and 3 bases respectively, with 11 bases between them. The CDR3 DNA reads as TGTGCCAGCAGTTACCCGGACTCGCGCTACGAGCAGTACTTC. Residues: CASSYPDSRYEQYF.

The V call is TRBV7-2, the J call TRBJ2-7; no clear D gene. This CDR3 region has 13 residues. The V gene lost 7 bases and the J gene lost 3 bases, with 13 bases spanning the gap. Germline CDR1 is SGHTA and CDR2 is FQGNSA. CDR3 sequence reads: CASTRNPGYEQYF. The DNA of the CDR3 is TGTGCCAGCACCCGAAACCCCGGCTACGAGCAGTACTTC.

This chain uses TRBV7-9 with TRBJ2-5, with TRBD2 as a possible D gene (7 bases). This CDR3 is 17 amino acids long. Deletions cut 6 bases from V and 0 bases from J, with 20 bases between. The germline CDR1 and CDR2 sequences are SEHNR and FQNEAQ (reference sequence). The CDR3, as DNA: TGTGCCAGCAGACTAGGGGCGGGGGCTCTGTACCAAGAGACCCAGTACTTC. The encoded protein is CASRLGAGALYQETQYF.

The chain combines TRBV10-3 with TRBJ2-3; 7 positions match TRBD2. Germline V gives CDR1 ENHRY, CDR2 SYGVKD. This CDR3 is 13 amino acids long. V lost 7 bases to trimming and J lost 3 bases; unmatched junction nucleotides: 4. CDR3: CAIMREKTDTQYF. The DNA of the CDR3 is TGTGCCATCATGCGGGAGAAGACAGATACGCAGTATTTT.

The genes are TRBV6-1 and TRBJ2-6, with a possible D match to TRBD1 (5 bases). CDR1 is MNHNS and CDR2 is SASEGT in the germline V gene. The germline V and J ends were trimmed by 4 bases and 1 base, with 8 bases remaining between them. The CDR3 extends over 15 amino acids. The CDR3 loop is CASSATESGANVLTF. The CDR3 DNA follows: TGTGCCAGCAGTGCGACAGAATCTGGGGCCAACGTCCTGACTTTC.

The chain is built from TRBV7-3 and TRBJ1-3, with D perhaps matching TRBD1 (5 bases). Germline V lookup: CDR1 SGHTA, CDR2 FQGTGA. Trimming removed 5 bases at V and 0 bases at J, with 8 bases between. This CDR3 is 14 amino acids long. The CDR3 sequence: CASSLGGSGNTIYF. The CDR3, as DNA: TGTGCCAGCAGCCTGGGGGGCTCTGGAAACACCATATATTTT.

This rearrangement joins TRBV15 to TRBJ1-5; D may be TRBD1 (5 bases). V dropped 6 bases and J dropped 3 bases, with 12 bases sitting between them. Looked up from germline, CDR1 is LNHNV and CDR2 is YYDKDF (reference sequence). The CDR3 has 14 amino acids. CDR3 protein: CATSKIGTNQPQHF. The CDR3 DNA is TGTGCCACCAGTAAAATAGGGACCAATCAGCCCCAGCATTTT.

This chain links TRBV6-6 with TRBJ2-2; D unclear. Germline V lookup: CDR1 MNHNY, CDR2 SVGAGI (reference sequence). This CDR3 has 14 amino acids. The V gene lost 4 bases and the J gene lost 5 bases, with 11 bases spanning the gap. The DNA of the CDR3 is TGTGCCAGCAGTTCCCAACACAAAACCGGGGAGCTGTTTTTT. Translating gives CASSSQHKTGELFF.

This clone was observed once. The chain couples TRBV2 to TRBJ1-4, with D possibly matching TRBD1 (5 bases). In germline, CDR1 is SNHLY, CDR2 FYNNEI. The CDR3 spans 12 residues. V was cut by 6 bases and J by 7 bases, with 9 bases left in between. The chain's CDR3 is CASREQGEKLFF. CDR3 coding DNA: TGTGCCAGCAGGGAGCAGGGTGAAAAACTGTTTTTT.

This clone has only a few counts. This chain connects TRBV28 to TRBJ1-5; no clear D. Germline V gene lookup returns CDR1 MDHEN and CDR2 SYDVKM. The CDR3 runs to 14 residues. V was trimmed by 6 bases and J by 3 bases, leaving 12 bases between them. The CDR3 sequence: CASREWRDNQPQHF. The CDR3, as DNA: TGTGCCAGCAGGGAATGGAGAGACAATCAGCCCCAGCATTTT.

The chain couples TRBV6-1 to TRBJ1-4, with 8 bases fitting TRBD1. Germline trimming cut 6 bases from V and 8 bases from J; bases unmatched to any gene: 8. From germline, CDR1 is MNHNS and CDR2 SASEGT. This CDR3 comprises 14 residues. The CDR3 reads CASRTGTGREKLFF. In DNA form, the CDR3 reads TGTGCCAGCAGGACCGGGACAGGACGGGAAAAACTGTTTTTT.

This chain links TRBV7-2 with TRBJ2-1, with a weak D call TRBD2 (5 bases). The V gene lost 3 bases and the J gene lost 3 bases, with 12 bases spanning the gap. The CDR3 length is 15 residues. Germline CDR1 SGHTA, CDR2 FQGNSA. The DNA of the CDR3 is TGTGCCAGCAGCTTCGAGGGTGCCAACTACAATGAGCAGTTCTTC. As protein: CASSFEGANYNEQFF.

This clone was detected once. The rearrangement uses TRBV7-6 and TRBJ1-1; D gene uncertain. The CDR3 runs to 14 residues. Germline-derived CDR1 and CDR2 are SGHVS and FNYEAQ. Deletions cut 1 base from V and 6 bases from J, with 12 bases between. For the CDR3, the DNA is TGTGCCAGCAGCTTAGGGGTCAGCGGGGCTGAAGCTTTCTTT. Encoded protein: CASSLGVSGAEAFF.

The chain employs TRBV15 and TRBJ1-4, with 7 bases lining up with TRBD1. J gave up 7 bases and V 0 bases, and 2 bases lay outside the gene matches. Germline CDR1 is LNHNV and CDR2 is YYDKDF (reference sequence). The CDR3 is 14 residues long. The CDR3 DNA reads TGTGCCACCAGCAGAGAAGACAGGGTTGAAAAACTGTTTTTT. Protein: CATSREDRVEKLFF.

This rearrangement joins TRBV29-1 to TRBJ2-7; D not resolved. The CDR3 has 12 amino acids. The germline V and J ends were trimmed by 0 bases and 0 bases, with 3 bases remaining between them. Germline CDR1 and CDR2: SQVTM and ANQGSEA. The CDR3 DNA reads TGCAGCGTTGAAGACAGCTCCTACGAGCAGTACTTC. As protein: CSVEDSSYEQYF.

As DNA, the CDR3 is TGTGCCACCAGCAGAGATGAGTCGCGGGCCCACGAGCAGTACTTC. Its protein is CATSRDESRAHEQYF. The V and J genes are TRBV15 and TRBJ2-7; possible D gene TRBD2, 5 bases. This CDR3 is 15 amino acids long. Germline V gives CDR1 LNHNV, CDR2 YYDKDF (reference sequence). The germline V and J ends were trimmed by 0 bases and 5 bases, with 14 bases remaining between them.

V and J are TRBV30 and TRBJ1-2; the D gene is possibly TRBD1 (6 bases). V gave up 1 base and J gave up 7 bases, with 16 bases separating them. Germline values: CDR1 GTSNPN, CDR2 SVGIG (reference sequence). The CDR3 contains 14 residues. The CDR3 coding sequence is TGTGCCTGGAGTGGCAAGGGGCAGGGGAGTGGCTACACCTTC. It translates to CAWSGKGQGSGYTF.

This rearrangement joins TRBV7-9 to TRBJ1-2, with 8 bases lining up with TRBD1. CDR3 size: 13 residues. J lost 10 bases, V lost 5 bases, and 9 bases had no gene match. Germline CDR1 reads SEHNR; CDR2 reads FQNEAQ (reference sequence). The chain's CDR3 is CASSLAGTGVYTF. The CDR3 nucleotides read TGTGCCAGCAGCCTCGCCGGGACAGGCGTCTACACCTTC.